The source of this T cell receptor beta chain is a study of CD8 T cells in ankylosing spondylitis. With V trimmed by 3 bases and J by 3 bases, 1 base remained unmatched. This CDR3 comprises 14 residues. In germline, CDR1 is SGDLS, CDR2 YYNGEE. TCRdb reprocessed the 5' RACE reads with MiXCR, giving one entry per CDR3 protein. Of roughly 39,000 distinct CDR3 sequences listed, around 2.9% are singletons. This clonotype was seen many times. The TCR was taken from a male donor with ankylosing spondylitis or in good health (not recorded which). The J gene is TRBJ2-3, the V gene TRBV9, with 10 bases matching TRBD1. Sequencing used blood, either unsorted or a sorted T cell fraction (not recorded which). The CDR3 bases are TGTGCCAGCAGCGGGACAGGGGGTACAGATACGCAGTATTTT. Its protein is CASSGTGGTDTQYF.